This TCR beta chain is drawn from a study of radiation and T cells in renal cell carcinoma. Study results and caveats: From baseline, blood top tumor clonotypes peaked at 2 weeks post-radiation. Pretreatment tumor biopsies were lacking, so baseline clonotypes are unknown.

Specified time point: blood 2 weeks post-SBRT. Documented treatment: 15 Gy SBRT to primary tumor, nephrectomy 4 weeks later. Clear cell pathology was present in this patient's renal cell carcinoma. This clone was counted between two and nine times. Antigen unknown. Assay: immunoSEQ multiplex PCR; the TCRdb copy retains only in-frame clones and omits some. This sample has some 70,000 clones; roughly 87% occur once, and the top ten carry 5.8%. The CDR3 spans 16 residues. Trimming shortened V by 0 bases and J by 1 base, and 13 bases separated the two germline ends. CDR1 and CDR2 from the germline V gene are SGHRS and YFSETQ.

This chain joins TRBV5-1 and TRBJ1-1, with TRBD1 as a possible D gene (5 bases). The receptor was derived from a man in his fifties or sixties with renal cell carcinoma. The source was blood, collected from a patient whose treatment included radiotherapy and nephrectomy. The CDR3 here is CASSLGRAGRNTEAFF. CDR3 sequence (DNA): TGCGCCAGCAGCTTGGGACGGGCAGGGCGGAACACTGAAGCTTTCTTT.